These T cell receptor beta chains were read from a single sample in a study of T-cell memory formation after mild COVID-19. TCRdb re-analysed the 5' RACE reads in MiXCR, keeping a single row per CDR3 protein. The data contain 150,000 to 200,000 distinct CDR3 sequences, approximately 10% of them singletons. Sequenced material: PBMCs or a T cell subset sorted from them (not recorded which). The origin of the receptors is a man aged 18 to 35 who had mild COVID-19 (a few samples of this study predate the infection). Cell type and time point are not known. The CDR3 runs from the conserved cysteine through the conserved F or W.

v_gene	j_gene	CDR3aa
TRBV7-9	TRBJ2-2	CASSLGDRASGELFF
TRBV10-3	TRBJ2-5	CAISEGTSSFGETQYF
TRBV12-3/TRBV12-4	TRBJ2-1	CASSLRRGGLGEQFF
TRBV6-6	TRBJ1-1	CASTDRGETEAFF
TRBV12-3/TRBV12-4	TRBJ1-1	CASTQVDTEAFF
TRBV12-3/TRBV12-4	TRBJ2-7	CASRRQGGPYEQYF
TRBV20-1	TRBJ2-7	CSAGRDREQYF
TRBV20-1	TRBJ1-1	CSALQGAGNTEAFF
TRBV4-2	TRBJ2-3	CASRKLGWKDTQYF
TRBV5-1	TRBJ2-4	CASSSENIQYF
TRBV10-3	TRBJ1-1	CAISGGGKNTEAFF
TRBV5-1	TRBJ1-2	CASSLDANYGYTF
TRBV20-1	TRBJ1-3	CSARNRAGNTIYF
TRBV29-1	TRBJ1-2	CSVESTGGGYTF
TRBV5-1	TRBJ2-1	CASGEEGEQFF
TRBV7-6	TRBJ2-7	CASSIGLASYEQYF
TRBV5-6	TRBJ2-7	CASSRGLGSYF
TRBV20-1	TRBJ1-5	CSAGRGADQPQHF
TRBV5-1	TRBJ2-5	CASRRSVAGHGGETQYF
TRBV15	TRBJ1-5	CATRASGTGNQPQHF
TRBV6-5	TRBJ2-3	CASSYQLRTDTQYF
TRBV23-1	TRBJ2-5	CASIQETQYF
TRBV5-1	TRBJ2-5	CASSLHTEETQYF
TRBV6-5	TRBJ1-3	CASSYSQGSSGNTIYF
TRBV7-3	TRBJ1-1	CASSPLKPTTEAFF
TRBV18	TRBJ1-1	CASSPSDTRRTEAFF
TRBV12-3/TRBV12-4	TRBJ2-2	CASSLNRGRGTGELFF
TRBV20-1	TRBJ1-2	CSATPGTANYGYTF
TRBV7-6	TRBJ1-3	CASSLNWGSGNTIYF
TRBV2	TRBJ2-6	CASSAGTTSGANVLTF
TRBV6-5	TRBJ1-4	CATKTIRGLGKLFF
TRBV30	TRBJ1-1	CAWTLGRNTEAFF
TRBV6-6	TRBJ2-1	CASSFEIREQFF
TRBV10-3	TRBJ1-3	CAISLGPEGTIYF
TRBV7-9	TRBJ2-4	CASSPWGAKNIQYF
TRBV7-2	TRBJ2-2	CATLAAIQRPNTGELFF
TRBV6-5	TRBJ2-1	CASSRDPVSYNEQFF
TRBV5-1	TRBJ2-2	CASSFLALNTGELFF
TRBV7-2	TRBJ2-1	CASGASSSYNEQFF
TRBV7-2	TRBJ2-1	CASSKTSGAYNEQFF
TRBV5-1	TRBJ2-2	CASSSSGGPTGELFF
TRBV2	TRBJ1-1	CASSDVGTPGTEAFF
TRBV12-5	TRBJ1-2	CASGLRVLYGYTF
TRBV7-3	TRBJ2-3	CASSFSLAGGGADTQYF
TRBV12-3/TRBV12-4	TRBJ2-1	CASSPVLAGGHNEQFF
TRBV29-1	TRBJ2-7	CSVAGGGLEQYF
TRBV5-1	TRBJ2-3	CASSLGSSSTDTQYF
TRBV7-2	TRBJ2-2	CASSWGQGGELFF
TRBV20-1	TRBJ2-5	CSARQTGGGETQYF
TRBV7-8	TRBJ2-5	CASRWGTHQETQYF
TRBV12-3/TRBV12-4	TRBJ2-3	CASRIRETTDTQYF
TRBV5-1	TRBJ1-2	CATLLGLLNYGYTF
TRBV10-3	TRBJ2-2	CAISKTAGDQNTGELFF